These T cell receptor beta chains were read from a single sample in a study of T-cell reconstitution after alpha-beta-depleted transplantation in children. TCRdb re-analysed the PCR reads in MiXCR, keeping a single row per CDR3 protein. The table has some 300,000 distinct CDR3 sequences, over 7.5% seen once. Here the sequenced sample was peripheral blood, taken 360 days after TCRalphabeta/CD19-depleted stem cell transplant. The receptors here all came from a female patient younger than 10 who had a stem cell transplant for Fanconi anemia, so the T cells may come from the graft donor. Each CDR3 is given with its conserved first and last residue. The order of the fields is D gene, V gene, clone size, J gene, CDR3 DNA, CDR3 protein. A D gene is named only where the DNA matches it firmly. Only part of the rows carry a size: once, few, many, or a class if the clone is expanded.

>-|TRBV7-2|-|TRBJ2-3
TGTGCCAGCAGCTTCGTAGGCGTAGGGGGGAGCGCAGATACGCAGTATTTT
CASSFVGVGGSADTQYF
>-|TRBV7-2|-|TRBJ2-7
TGTGCCAGCAGCTTGCCCTTAGGGGGCTACGAGCAGTACTTC
CASSLPLGGYEQYF
>-|TRBV10-3|-|TRBJ1-6
TGTGCCATCACGGCCTCCAGGGATTCACCCCTCCACTTT
CAITASRDSPLHF
>-|TRBV14|many|TRBJ1-6
TGTGCCAGCAGCCAAGTGGGAAAGAATTCACCCCTCCACTTT
CASSQVGKNSPLHF
>TRBD1|TRBV30|-|TRBJ2-7
TGTGCCTGGAGTGAAGGGACAGGGAACGAGCAGTACTTC
CAWSEGTGNEQYF
>-|TRBV20-1|few|TRBJ1-4
TGCAGTGCCCATGGGGGAAGTAATGAAAAACTGTTTTTT
CSAHGGSNEKLFF
>TRBD1|TRBV20-1|-|TRBJ2-5
TGCAGTGCTTTCGACAGGGCCGCCCAAGAGACCCAGTACTTC
CSAFDRAAQETQYF
>-|TRBV27|few|TRBJ2-2
TGTGCCAGCAGTAAAGGACAGTTGATCACCGGGGAGCTGTTTTTT
CASSKGQLITGELFF
>-|TRBV29-1|many|TRBJ1-1
TGCAGCTCTGACGGTGATGGGCAGGGGAACACTGAAGCTTTCTTT
CSSDGDGQGNTEAFF
>TRBD1|TRBV20-1|many|TRBJ2-2
TGCAGTGCAAGGGACAGGGGAACCGGGGAGCTGTTTTTT
CSARDRGTGELFF
>-|TRBV7-2|many|TRBJ1-2
TGTGCCAGCAGCTTAGCATTCCCCCTCAGGGGCCCTGGCTACACCTTC
CASSLAFPLRGPGYTF
>TRBD2|TRBV27|few|TRBJ2-5
TGTGCCAGCAGTTTAAATCGGCTAGCGGGAGGGCCGGAGACCCAGTACTTC
CASSLNRLAGGPETQYF
>TRBD2|TRBV20-1|many|TRBJ2-5
TGCAGTGTTACTTTAGCGGGGAGCTATCAAGAGACCCAGTACTTC
CSVTLAGSYQETQYF
>TRBD1|TRBV10-3|-|TRBJ1-2
TGTGCCATCAGTGAGAGGGGGACAGGTCGCGATGGCTACACCTTC
CAISERGTGRDGYTF
>-|TRBV20-1|few|TRBJ1-2
TGCAGTGCTAGAGATCACCTTACCTATAACTATGGCTACACCTTC
CSARDHLTYNYGYTF
>-|TRBV3-1|-|TRBJ1-2
TGTGCCAGCAGCCAAGCGGGACCCAGGCGTCTCTATGGCTACACCTTC
CASSQAGPRRLYGYTF